These 11 T cell receptor beta chains share one sample of origin, sequenced in a study of identical twins. Using its own MiXCR run on the 5' RACE reads, TCRdb lists one record per CDR3 protein. The data show roughly 1,500,000 distinct CDR3 sequences, around a third seen once. Input material: cord blood. These receptors all stem from a newborn girl in good health.

V gene TRBV28 combines with J gene TRBJ2-7; 11 nucleotides line up with TRBD1. Trimming removed 5 bases from V and 4 bases from J; junction bases left unmatched: 10. CDR1 and CDR2 (germline): MDHEN, SYDVKM. The CDR3 is made up of 16 amino acids. The CDR3 sequence is CASSPYIGQGAYEQYF. In DNA, the CDR3 is TGTGCCAGCAGTCCCTACATCGGACAGGGGGCTTACGAGCAGTACTTC.

This clonotype was found a few times. This chain connects TRBV28 to TRBJ2-5; no reliable D call. Trimming stripped 5 bases from V and 11 bases from J, with 21 bases between. The germline V gene has CDR1 MDHEN and CDR2 SYDVKM. There are 14 residues in the CDR3. The CDR3 region is CASSPHTPGNEQYF. CDR3 in DNA: TGTGCCAGCAGTCCGCATACCCCCGGCAATGAGCAGTACTTC.

This clonotype was seen a few times. The chain uses TRBV20-1 and TRBJ1-2, with TRBD1 matching over 9 bases. J was trimmed by 4 bases and V by 3 bases; bases with no gene match: 6. CDR3 length: 14 amino acids. The germline V gene has CDR1 DFQATT and CDR2 SNEGSKA (reference sequence). The CDR3 nucleotides are TGCAGTGCTAGTCCGGGACAGGGCCTCTATGGCTACACCTTC. Its protein is CSASPGQGLYGYTF.

Only a few counts were recorded for this clonotype. V gene TRBV28 combines with J gene TRBJ2-3; tentatively, D is TRBD2 (6 bases). Germline V gene sequence: CDR1 MDHEN, CDR2 SYDVKM. The CDR3 loop spans 15 amino acids. Between the trimmed V and J ends, which lost 8 bases and 2 bases, there was a span of 17 bases. CDR3 bases: TGTGCCAGCGGCCCTGGGGGGACCCTCACAGATACGCAGTATTTT. Encoded protein: CASGPGGTLTDTQYF.

This clonotype was detected only a few times. The rearrangement uses TRBV10-3 and TRBJ2-5, with TRBD2 matching 11 bases. This CDR3 spans 17 amino acids. Germline trimming cut 5 bases from V and 4 bases from J; bases unmatched to any gene: 12. Germline CDR1 ENHRY, CDR2 SYGVKD. CDR3 sequence (DNA): TGTGCCATCAGTAATGGTCCGACTAGCGGGGCTGCAGAGACCCAGTACTTC. Translation gives CAISNGPTSGAAETQYF.

This clonotype has more than one count but fewer than ten. The rearrangement links TRBV27 to TRBJ2-3; TRBD2 aligns across 8 bases. The V gene end was trimmed by 11 bases and the J gene end by 4 bases; junction bases not matched to a gene: 14. CDR3 length: 15 amino acids. From germline, CDR1 is MNHEY and CDR2 SMNVEV (reference sequence). CDR3 in amino acids: CAVRERRGGPDTQYF. In DNA form, the CDR3 reads TGTGCCGTAAGAGAACGACGGGGGGGCCCAGATACGCAGTATTTT.

The chain carries TRBV20-1 and TRBJ1-2; 9 nucleotides match TRBD1. Trimming at V came to 2 bases and at J to 4 bases, leaving 8 bases not matched to a gene. The CDR3 spans 15 residues. The germline CDR1 and CDR2 sequences are DFQATT and SNEGSKA (reference sequence). Written as DNA, the CDR3 is TGCAGTGCTAGACCCCCGGGACAGGGATCCTATGGCTACACCTTC. Its protein product is CSARPPGQGSYGYTF.

J is TRBJ2-7 and V is TRBV6-5; no clear D gene. The germline gives CDR1 MNHEY, CDR2 SVGAGI. This CDR3 is built from 16 residues. The ends were cut back, 2 bases at V and 0 bases at J, with 14 bases in the middle. DNA for the CDR3: TGTGCCAGCAGTTACATCTTACAGATTAGCTCCTACGAGCAGTACTTC. Translated, it gives CASSYILQISSYEQYF.

This clonotype has a handful of counts. V and J are TRBV7-2 and TRBJ1-2, with TRBD1 identical over 8 bases. The V gene's germline CDR1 is SGHTA and CDR2 FQGNSA. This CDR3 has 15 amino acids. Losses at the gene ends were 6 bases for V and 0 bases for J; bases not matched to a gene: 6. In nucleotides, the CDR3 is TGTGCCAGCAGACGGGACAGGCGAGCTAACTATGGCTACACCTTC. Residues: CASRRDRRANYGYTF.

Comment on this clonotype: This could be a read error, since a much larger clone is one nucleotide away. This sequence joins TRBV25-1 and TRBJ1-2; the D is unclear. The CDR3 spans 11 residues. Germline V gene lookup returns CDR1 MGHDK and CDR2 SYGVNS. The CDR3 is CASRDVYGYTF. For the CDR3, the DNA is TGTGCCAGCCGTGATGTGTATGGCTACACCTTC.

The chain carries TRBV6-1 and TRBJ2-3, with 12 bases fitting TRBD2. CDR1 is MNHNS, CDR2 SASEGT, per germline. This CDR3 is 15 amino acids long. V was clipped by 6 bases and J by 6 bases; unmatched bases: 7. The CDR3 protein is CASSASGGAKDTQYF. The CDR3 bases are TGTGCCAGCAGCGCTAGCGGGGGGGCCAAGGATACGCAGTATTTT.